The 4 T cell receptor beta chains below come from one sample, sequenced in a study of blood T cell repertoires in COVID-19. Produced via immunoSEQ multiplex PCR; TCRdb's table is partial and in-frame only. The sample records about 100,000 clones, around 90% being singletons. Sequencing used peripheral blood. The origin of the receptors is a man of 80 years or more with acute or convalescent COVID-19.

The chain carries TRBV4-2 and TRBJ1-2, with a possible D match to TRBD1 (6 bases). The CDR3 is made up of 16 amino acids. Trimming shortened V by 0 bases and J by 4 bases, and 15 bases separated the two germline ends. Germline V gene data show CDR1 as LGHNA and CDR2 as YNFKEQ. The chain's CDR3 is CASSQDATGSLYGYTF. The CDR3 DNA is TGTGCCAGCAGCCAAGACGCAACAGGGTCCCTCTATGGCTACACCTTC.

The sample holds a few counts of this clone. The genes are TRBV9 and TRBJ2-3; 7 bases line up with TRBD2. J gave up 9 bases and V 4 bases, and 20 bases lay outside the gene matches. Germline V gene lookup returns CDR1 SGDLS and CDR2 YYNGEE. The CDR3 runs to 17 residues. CDR3 nucleotide sequence: TGTGCCAGCAGCTCATCCCCAACGAGGAATTCAGCGGGAACGCAGTATTTT. Translated: CASSSSPTRNSAGTQYF.

This clone was seen just once. Relative to the germline gene, one junction end is altered; a read error may explain this. This rearrangement joins TRBV7-9 to TRBJ1-2; D is undetermined. This CDR3 contains 10 residues. The germline gives CDR1 SEHNR, CDR2 FQNEAQ (reference sequence). The CDR3 DNA sequence: TGTGCCAGCAGCTTAGTTAACAGTCCCTTC. This sequence encodes CASSLVNSPF.

The V and J genes are TRBV27 and TRBJ2-5; TRBD2 matches 9 bases. Germline V lookup: CDR1 MNHEY, CDR2 SMNVEV (reference sequence). This CDR3 has 16 residues. V was pared by 1 base and J by 4 bases, with 7 bases of the junction left unmatched. CDR3 sequence: CASSLWAREGGETQYF. The CDR3 region has the DNA TGTGCCAGCAGTTTATGGGCGCGGGAGGGCGGAGAGACCCAGTACTTC.